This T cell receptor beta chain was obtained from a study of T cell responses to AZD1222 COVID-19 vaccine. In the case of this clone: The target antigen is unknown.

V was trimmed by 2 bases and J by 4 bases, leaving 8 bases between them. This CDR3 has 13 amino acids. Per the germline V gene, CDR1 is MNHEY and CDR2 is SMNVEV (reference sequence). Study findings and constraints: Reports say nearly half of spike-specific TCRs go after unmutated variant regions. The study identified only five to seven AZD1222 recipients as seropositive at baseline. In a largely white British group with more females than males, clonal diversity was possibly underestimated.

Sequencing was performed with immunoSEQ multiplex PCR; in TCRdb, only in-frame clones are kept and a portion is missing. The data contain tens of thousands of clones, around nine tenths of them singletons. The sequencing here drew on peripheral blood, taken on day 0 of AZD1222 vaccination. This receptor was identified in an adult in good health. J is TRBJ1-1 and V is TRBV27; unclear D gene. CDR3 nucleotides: TGTGCCAGCAGTTTAGTCAAAGGCACTGAAGCTTTCTTT. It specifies CASSLVKGTEAFF.